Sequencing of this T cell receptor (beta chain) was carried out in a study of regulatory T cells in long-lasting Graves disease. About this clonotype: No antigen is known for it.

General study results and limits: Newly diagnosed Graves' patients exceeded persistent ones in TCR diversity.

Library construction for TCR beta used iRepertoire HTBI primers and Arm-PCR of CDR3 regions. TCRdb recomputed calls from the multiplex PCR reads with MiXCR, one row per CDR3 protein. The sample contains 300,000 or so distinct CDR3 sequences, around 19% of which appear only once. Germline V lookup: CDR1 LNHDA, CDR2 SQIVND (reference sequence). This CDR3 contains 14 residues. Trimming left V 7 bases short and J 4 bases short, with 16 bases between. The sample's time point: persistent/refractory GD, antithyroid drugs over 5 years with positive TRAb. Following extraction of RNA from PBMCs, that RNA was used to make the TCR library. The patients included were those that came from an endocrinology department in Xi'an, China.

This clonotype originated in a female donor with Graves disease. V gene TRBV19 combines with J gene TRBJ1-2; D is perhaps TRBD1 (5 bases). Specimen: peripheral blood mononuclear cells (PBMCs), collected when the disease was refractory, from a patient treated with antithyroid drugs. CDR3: CASIERGRSYGYTF. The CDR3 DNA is TGTGCCAGTATAGAAAGGGGACGGAGCTATGGCTACACCTTC.